These T cell receptor beta chains were read from a single sample in a study of spatial heterogeneity in lung cancer. MiXCR, run by TCRdb on the 5' RACE reads, gives a single entry per CDR3 protein. The table includes roughly 82,000 distinct CDR3 sequences, around 12% detected once. The specimen was PBMCs, collected at surgery. The receptors stem from a male donor with early-stage non-small cell lung cancer. Each CDR3 is given with its conserved first and last residue. A D gene is named only where the DNA matches it firmly. Rows may omit the clone size; those that give it use once, few, many or a size class.

v_gene	j_gene	abundance	d_gene	CDR3nt	CDR3aa
TRBV5-6	TRBJ1-5	NA	NA	TGTGCCAGCAGCTCCCGCGACAGTTATCAGCCCCAGCATTTT	CASSSRDSYQPQHF
TRBV7-2	TRBJ2-1	NA	TRBD1	TGTGCCAGCAGCTTAGCGGGGACAGGGTACTACAATGAGCAGTTCTTC	CASSLAGTGYYNEQFF
TRBV15	TRBJ2-7	NA	NA	TGTGCCACCAGCAGAGATACAGGGCGGGAGTACTTC	CATSRDTGREYF
TRBV10-3	TRBJ1-5	few	TRBD1	TGTGCCATCAGTGACGGACAGGTAAGGGGCAATCAGCCCCAGCATTTT	CAISDGQVRGNQPQHF
TRBV5-1	TRBJ1-1	few	NA	TGCGCCAGCAGCGGGCAGGCGAGCAACACTGAAGCTTTCTTT	CASSGQASNTEAFF
TRBV19	TRBJ1-1	many	NA	TGTGCCAGTACGTCGACAGGGAACACTGAAGCTTTCTTT	CASTSTGNTEAFF
TRBV7-9	TRBJ2-3	few	TRBD2	TGTGCCAGCAGCCATACTAGCGGTGAGGGGGATACGCAGTATTTT	CASSHTSGEGDTQYF
TRBV7-2	TRBJ1-6	few	NA	TGTGCCAGCAGCTTAAGTTCACCCCTCCACTTT	CASSLSSPLHF
TRBV7-3	TRBJ2-3	NA	NA	TGTGCCAGCAGCCCGAAACTAGAAACAAGCACAGATACGCAGTATTTT	CASSPKLETSTDTQYF
TRBV6-1	TRBJ1-2	many	NA	TGTGCCAGCAGTCCGGACGGTTTCCTTGGCTACACCTTC	CASSPDGFLGYTF
TRBV24-1	TRBJ2-3	NA	TRBD1	TGTGCCACCAGAGGACAGGGAACAGATACGCAGTATTTT	CATRGQGTDTQYF
TRBV5-1	TRBJ2-2	few	NA	TGCGCCAGCAACTCAGGAACGGGGAACACCGGGGAGCTGTTTTTT	CASNSGTGNTGELFF
TRBV5-5	TRBJ2-7	NA	TRBD1	TGTGCCAGCAGCTTGAGGGGGCAGTCGGACGAGCAGTACTTC	CASSLRGQSDEQYF
TRBV21-1	TRBJ1-5	few	NA	TGTGCCAGCATAATAAAGACACAGTGGCAGCCCCAGCATTTT	CASIIKTQWQPQHF
TRBV5-1	TRBJ1-4	NA	NA	TGCGCCAGCAGGCCGGGAGGGTCGGAAGAAAAACTGTTTTTT	CASRPGGSEEKLFF
TRBV5-1	TRBJ2-7	few	TRBD2	TGCGCCAGCAGCTTGAGCGGGGACTCCTACGAGCAGTACTTC	CASSLSGDSYEQYF
TRBV20-1	TRBJ1-1	many	NA	TGCAGTGCTAGTTGGGAGTCTGAAGCTTTCTTT	CSASWESEAFF
TRBV6-2/TRBV6-3	TRBJ1-2	few	TRBD1	TGTGCCAGCAGCCCCAGGGGACAGGGAAGCGGCTACACCTTC	CASSPRGQGSGYTF
TRBV7-8	TRBJ2-3	few	NA	TGTGCCAGCAGCCCACCGTCGTGGGACGGCCTGTTAACGCAGTATTTT	CASSPPSWDGLLTQYF
TRBV19	TRBJ2-7	few	NA	TGTGCCAGTAGTACTCTACAGAGCTCCTACGAGCAGTACTTC	CASSTLQSSYEQYF
TRBV29-1	TRBJ1-1	few	TRBD1	TGCAGCGCCAAGACAGGGGGGAACACTGAAGCTTTCTTT	CSAKTGGNTEAFF
TRBV7-9	TRBJ2-3	NA	TRBD2	TGTGCCAGCAGCTTAGCGTCGACTAGCGACACAGATACGCAGTATTTT	CASSLASTSDTDTQYF
TRBV5-1	TRBJ1-5	few	NA	TGCGCCAGCAGCATCACCGGCCGTCAGCCCCAGCATTTT	CASSITGRQPQHF
TRBV29-1	TRBJ2-7	few	TRBD1	TGCAGCGTTGCCCGGGACAGGGGGAGGGAGCAGTACTTC	CSVARDRGREQYF
TRBV10-3	TRBJ1-2	many	NA	TGTGCCATCAGTGAGTCCGGCCCCAGAGGAGGCTACACCTTC	CAISESGPRGGYTF
TRBV3-1	TRBJ1-6	many	NA	TGTGCCAGCAGCCAATATCTGACTGATAATTCACCCCTCCACTTT	CASSQYLTDNSPLHF
TRBV12-3/TRBV12-4	TRBJ2-2	few	NA	TGTGCCAGCACCTTCACCGGGGAGCTGTTTTTT	CASTFTGELFF
TRBV5-1	TRBJ2-1	few	TRBD2	TGCGCCAGCGGATCTCCTTCCCCGGGACTAGCGCTCGATGAGCAGTTCTTC	CASGSPSPGLALDEQFF
TRBV6-1	TRBJ2-6	many	NA	TGTGCCAGCGCGAGCTCTGGGGCCAACGTCCTGACTTTC	CASASSGANVLTF
TRBV24-1	TRBJ2-1	few	TRBD2	TGTGCCACTTCTAGGCGGGCGGGGGACAATGAGCAGTTCTTC	CATSRRAGDNEQFF
TRBV27	TRBJ2-3	NA	TRBD2	TGTGCCACCTCCCGAGCGGGAGAGTCAGATACGCAGTATTTT	CATSRAGESDTQYF
TRBV29-1	TRBJ2-1	few	TRBD2	TGCAGCGTCCAACTAGCGGGAGGTTACAATGAGCAGTTCTTC	CSVQLAGGYNEQFF
TRBV2	TRBJ2-1	few	NA	TGTGCCAGCAGTGCACTGGGAGCTCTGTTCTTC	CASSALGALFF
TRBV30	TRBJ1-6	once	NA	TGTGCCTGGAGACCACCAGGGAGCTCCTATAATTCACCCCTCCACTTT	CAWRPPGSSYNSPLHF
TRBV2	TRBJ2-1	few	TRBD2	TGTGCCAGCAGTGAACTAGCGGGAGATGGTGAGCAGTTCTTC	CASSELAGDGEQFF
TRBV12-3/TRBV12-4	TRBJ1-6	many	NA	TGTGCCAGCACTCTAAAGATAGGAAGGGACTATAATTCACCCCTCCACTTT	CASTLKIGRDYNSPLHF
TRBV2	TRBJ2-1	few	NA	TGTGCCAGCAGCCCAGGGGACTCTCCTTCCTACAATGAGCAGTTCTTC	CASSPGDSPSYNEQFF
TRBV29-1	TRBJ2-7	NA	NA	TGCAGCGCACGAACAGAGGCCTCCTACGAGCAGTACTTC	CSARTEASYEQYF
TRBV7-8	TRBJ2-1	NA	NA	TGTGCCAGCAGCTTAATTATTGCAAATGAGCAGTTCTTC	CASSLIIANEQFF
TRBV9	TRBJ2-5	NA	NA	TGTGCCAGCAGCGTAGGACCCGTACGCGCAGAGACCCAGTACTTC	CASSVGPVRAETQYF
TRBV20-1	TRBJ2-3	NA	TRBD2	TGCAGTGCCCCCACAAGCGGGAGGGACACAGATACGCAGTATTTT	CSAPTSGRDTDTQYF
TRBV30	TRBJ1-1	few	NA	TGTGCCTGGGGCATGGGGGCGAACACTGAAGCTTTCTTT	CAWGMGANTEAFF
TRBV29-1	TRBJ2-7	NA	NA	TGCAGCGTTCCTTACTACGAGCAGTACTTC	CSVPYYEQYF
TRBV7-2	TRBJ2-5	NA	TRBD1	TGTGCCAGCAGCTCACAACAGGGGGGAGGGACCCAGTACTTC	CASSSQQGGGTQYF
TRBV12-3/TRBV12-4	TRBJ2-7	medium-sized	TRBD2	TGTGCCAGCAGTTTTAAGAATGCCCGGGAGGGAATCTACGAGCAGTACTTC	CASSFKNAREGIYEQYF